These T cell receptor beta chains were read from a single sample in a study of spatial heterogeneity in lung cancer. TCRdb reprocessed the 5' RACE reads with MiXCR, giving one entry per CDR3 protein. The sample has about 82,000 distinct CDR3 sequences, 10% to 15% seen once. This sample comprised PBMCs, obtained at surgery. The receptor source for this set is a male donor with early-stage non-small cell lung cancer. The CDR3 runs from the conserved cysteine through the conserved F or W. The order of the fields is J gene, V gene, CDR3 protein.

TRBJ1-1 TRBV6-2/TRBV6-3 CASSPGWRGLNTEAFF
TRBJ2-3 TRBV19 CASSKREVTDTQYF
TRBJ2-5 TRBV20-1 CSALRGGGETQYF
TRBJ2-5 TRBV5-1 CASSPGLVSETQYF
TRBJ2-3 TRBV2 CASSQGGRWFTDTQYF
TRBJ2-7 TRBV7-9 CASSLDGPAYEQYF
TRBJ2-3 TRBV29-1 CSVEYRGLGTDTQYF
TRBJ2-3 TRBV20-1 CSARDKMEIEGDTQYF
TRBJ2-5 TRBV20-1 CSARDMYQETQYF
TRBJ2-3 TRBV12-3/TRBV12-4 CASSPQGQGTDTQYF
TRBJ2-2 TRBV3-1 CASSPERGRGLRTGELFF
TRBJ2-7 TRBV7-2 CASSSGTVTYEQYF
TRBJ2-2 TRBV11-2 CASPRGTGELFF
TRBJ2-7 TRBV7-9 CASSHTGIPYEQYF
TRBJ1-4 TRBV20-1 CSAREGPTNEKLFF
TRBJ2-7 TRBV3-1 CASSLTSGFAEQYF
TRBJ1-4 TRBV29-1 CSVVWGGDEKLFF
TRBJ1-1 TRBV29-1 CSVSGGLYTEAFF
TRBJ2-3 TRBV12-3/TRBV12-4 CASSSPISSTDTQYF
TRBJ2-3 TRBV7-9 CASSSPSGTGGTDTQYF
TRBJ2-1 TRBV3-1 CASSQGPGAHNAEQFF
TRBJ2-3 TRBV4-1 CASSQLVTQYF
TRBJ1-1 TRBV6-2/TRBV6-3 CASRAGTPGIAFF
TRBJ2-1 TRBV20-1 CSAREIAGDNEQFF
TRBJ1-1 TRBV28 CASSLQIRNTEAFF
TRBJ2-2 TRBV12-3/TRBV12-4 CASTTTEGGELFF
TRBJ1-3 TRBV29-1 CSVRTGEVGNTIYF
TRBJ2-2 TRBV7-7 CASSPGQGGHTGELFF
TRBJ2-1 TRBV11-2 CASSLEYPGTGNEQFF
TRBJ2-2 TRBV10-3 CAILDQNTGELFF
TRBJ2-1 TRBV6-1 CASSEPAGAPYNEQFF
TRBJ2-1 TRBV5-6 CASSLAGTGVPYNEQFF
TRBJ2-7 TRBV5-1 CASSLEGQDYEQYF
TRBJ1-1 TRBV20-1 CSASSLTANTEAFF
TRBJ1-1 TRBV5-1 CASSFERMNTEAFF
TRBJ2-7 TRBV29-1 CSVDRGYEQYF
TRBJ2-5 TRBV6-1 CASLLAGEQTQYF